Included here is one T cell receptor (beta chain) sequence, with context. This sample stems from a study of blood T cell repertoires in COVID-19. Study details: PBMCs, B-cell-depleted T cells, or T cells were the source of the cDNA or gDNA that made up the material.

Authors' methods: It was from reference gene primer amplification that nucleated cell counts were estimated. The repertoire was sequenced with immunoSEQ multiplex PCR; TCRdb's copy has only in-frame clones and lacks some. From that table come the V and J calls and clone size; the DNA was used to work out D and trimming. Here the sample spans 130,000 to 150,000 clones, about four fifths being singletons. CDR3 size: 14 residues. In germline, CDR1 is GTSNPN, CDR2 SVGIG (reference sequence). V lost 3 bases and J 5 bases, leaving 15 bases between the germline ends. What was sequenced was peripheral blood. The receptor was derived from a man in his sixties or seventies who had recovered from COVID-19. The chain couples TRBV30 to TRBJ2-3; maybe TRBD1 (6 bases). The CDR3 protein is CAWRRQGRGDTQYF. The CDR3 nucleotides read TGTGCCTGGAGGCGTCAGGGGCGCGGAGATACGCAGTATTTT.